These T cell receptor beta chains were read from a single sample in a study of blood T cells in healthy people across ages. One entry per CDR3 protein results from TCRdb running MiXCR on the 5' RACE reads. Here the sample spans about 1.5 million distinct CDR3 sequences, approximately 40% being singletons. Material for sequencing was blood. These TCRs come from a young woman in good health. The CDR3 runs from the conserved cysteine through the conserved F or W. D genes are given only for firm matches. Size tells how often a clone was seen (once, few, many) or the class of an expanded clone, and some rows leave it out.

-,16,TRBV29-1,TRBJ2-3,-,CSVEGRFKSSTDTQYF,TGCAGCGTTGAGGGGAGGTTTAAATCTAGCACAGATACGCAGTATTTT
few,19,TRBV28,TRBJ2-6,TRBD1,CASSSGTGGEGSGANVLTF,TGTGCCAGCAGTTCCGGGACAGGGGGCGAAGGCTCTGGGGCCAACGTCCTGACTTTC
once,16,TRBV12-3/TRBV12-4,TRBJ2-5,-,CASSAQSALPQETQYF,TGTGCCAGCAGTGCCCAGTCAGCCCTCCCCCAAGAGACCCAGTACTTC
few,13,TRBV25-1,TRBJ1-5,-,CASSGDSRQPQHF,TGTGCCAGCAGTGGAGATAGCCGCCAGCCCCAGCATTTT
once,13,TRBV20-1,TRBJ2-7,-,CSASRRVGYEQYF,TGCAGTGCTAGTCGGCGGGTAGGCTACGAGCAGTACTTC
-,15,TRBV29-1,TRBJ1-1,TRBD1,CSVVRGTGLNTEAFF,TGCAGCGTTGTACGCGGGACAGGGCTGAACACTGAAGCTTTCTTT
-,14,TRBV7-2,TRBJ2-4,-,CASSLASQPNEQYF,TGTGCCAGCAGCTTAGCGTCTCAACCCAATGAGCAGTACTTC
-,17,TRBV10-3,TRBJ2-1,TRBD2,CAISELAGVQSYNEQFF,TGTGCCATCAGTGAGCTAGCGGGAGTACAATCCTACAATGAGCAGTTCTTC
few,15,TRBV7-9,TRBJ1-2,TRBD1,CASSSYRGPNYGYTF,TGTGCCAGCAGCTCCTACAGGGGACCTAACTATGGCTACACCTTC
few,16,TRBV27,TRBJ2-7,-,CASSLDPGTAYYEQYF,TGTGCCAGCAGTTTAGATCCCGGGACCGCCTACTACGAGCAGTACTTC
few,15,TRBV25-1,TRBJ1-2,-,CASSEPGRVLGGYTF,TGTGCCAGCAGTGAACCCGGCAGGGTTCTGGGCGGCTACACCTTC
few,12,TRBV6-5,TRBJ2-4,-,CASSYRGQEQYF,TGTGCCAGCAGTTACCGTGGTCAGGAACAGTACTTC
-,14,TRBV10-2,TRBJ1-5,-,CASSESRPNQPQHF,TGCGCCAGCAGTGAGTCTAGGCCCAATCAGCCCCAGCATTTT
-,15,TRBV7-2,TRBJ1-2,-,CASSLVFRANYGYTF,TGTGCCAGCAGCTTAGTTTTTAGGGCGAACTATGGCTACACCTTC
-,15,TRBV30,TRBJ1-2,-,CAWSVPQGKTRGYTF,TGTGCCTGGAGTGTACCCCAGGGTAAGACGAGAGGCTACACCTTC
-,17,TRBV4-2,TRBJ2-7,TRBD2,CASSQETSGGSSYEQYF,TGTGCCAGCAGCCAAGAAACTAGCGGGGGTTCCTCCTACGAGCAGTACTTC
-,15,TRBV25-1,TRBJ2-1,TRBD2,CASSVWLAVYNEQFF,TGTGCCAGCAGTGTTTGGCTAGCGGTATACAATGAGCAGTTCTTC
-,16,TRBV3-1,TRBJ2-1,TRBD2,CASSSNSGRGYNEQFF,TGTGCCAGCAGCTCCAACTCCGGGAGGGGTTACAATGAGCAGTTCTTC
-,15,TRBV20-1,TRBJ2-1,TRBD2,CSARAGSGSLDEQFF,TGCAGTGCTAGAGCGGGAAGCGGGAGTCTGGATGAGCAGTTCTTC
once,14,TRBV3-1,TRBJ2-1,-,CASSQEGWTNEQFF,TGTGCCAGCAGCCAGGAGGGTTGGACAAATGAGCAGTTCTTC
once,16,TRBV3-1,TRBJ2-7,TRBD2,CASSRLAGMSSYEQYF,TGTGCCAGCAGCCGATTAGCGGGAATGTCATCCTACGAGCAGTACTTC
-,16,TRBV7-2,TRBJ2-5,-,CASSPVGGRGQETQYF,TGTGCCAGCAGCCCAGTTGGGGGCCGGGGCCAAGAGACCCAGTACTTC
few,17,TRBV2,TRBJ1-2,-,CASSEAFLASDDYGYTF,TGTGCCAGCAGTGAAGCGTTTCTCGCTTCCGACGACTATGGCTACACCTTC